These T cell receptor beta chains were read from a single sample in a study of blood T cell repertoires in COVID-19. Sequencing was performed with immunoSEQ multiplex PCR; in TCRdb, only in-frame clones are kept and a portion is missing. The table has 99,000 or so clones, roughly nine tenths seen once; the top ten hold about 6.3%. The material sequenced was peripheral blood. These receptors all come from a human donor in a cohort sampled during active COVID-19. Each CDR3 is given with its conserved first and last residue. The order of the fields is clone size, D gene, J gene, V gene, CDR3 protein, CDR3 DNA. The D gene is left open where the match is weak. Not all rows give a size; the values are once, few, many and, for expanded clones, a class.

clone size: NA; D gene: TRBD2; J gene: TRBJ2-1; V gene: TRBV3-1/TRBV3-2; CDR3 protein: CASSQERFSSGRAHNEQFF; CDR3 DNA: TGTGCCAGCAGCCAAGAACGGTTCTCTAGCGGGAGGGCCCACAATGAGCAGTTCTTC
clone size: NA; D gene: TRBD1; J gene: TRBJ2-1; V gene: TRBV3-1/TRBV3-2; CDR3 protein: CASSLMTGSYNEQFF; CDR3 DNA: TGTGCCAGCAGCCTTATGACAGGGTCCTACAATGAGCAGTTCTTC
clone size: NA; D gene: NA; J gene: TRBJ1-1; V gene: TRBV4-1; CDR3 protein: CASSHPPGQSEAFF; CDR3 DNA: TGCGCCAGCAGCCACCCTCCAGGACAGTCTGAAGCTTTCTTT
clone size: NA; D gene: NA; J gene: TRBJ1-4; V gene: TRBV30; CDR3 protein: CAGLAKQGSPNEKLFF; CDR3 DNA: TGTGCCGGGCTGGCGAAACAGGGATCTCCTAATGAAAAACTGTTTTTT
clone size: NA; D gene: TRBD2; J gene: TRBJ2-7; V gene: TRBV7-8; CDR3 protein: CASSPSRGDSYEQYF; CDR3 DNA: TGTGCCAGCAGCCCGTCCCGGGGGGACTCCTACGAGCAGTACTTC
clone size: NA; D gene: NA; J gene: TRBJ2-7; V gene: TRBV6-5; CDR3 protein: CASSFSGDSSYEQYF; CDR3 DNA: TGTGCCAGCAGTTTTAGCGGCGACAGCTCCTACGAGCAGTACTTC
clone size: NA; D gene: TRBD1; J gene: TRBJ1-5; V gene: TRBV28; CDR3 protein: CASSWGQGSQPQHF; CDR3 DNA: TGTGCCAGCAGTTGGGGACAGGGAAGCCAGCCCCAGCATTTT
clone size: NA; D gene: TRBD1; J gene: TRBJ1-6; V gene: TRBV4-2; CDR3 protein: CASSPGTEPNSPLHF; CDR3 DNA: TGTGCCAGCAGCCCTGGGACAGAACCGAATTCACCCCTCCACTTT
clone size: NA; D gene: NA; J gene: TRBJ2-2; V gene: TRBV6-4; CDR3 protein: CASSDGGLNTGELFF; CDR3 DNA: TGTGCCAGCAGTGATGGGGGCCTGAACACCGGGGAGCTGTTTTTT
clone size: once; D gene: TRBD1; J gene: TRBJ2-7; V gene: TRBV7-9; CDR3 protein: CASSRRTGEPYEQYF; CDR3 DNA: TGTGCCAGCAGCAGAAGGACAGGGGAGCCCTACGAGCAGTACTTC
clone size: NA; D gene: NA; J gene: TRBJ1-1; V gene: TRBV28; CDR3 protein: CASSLLAGGENTEAFF; CDR3 DNA: TGTGCCAGCAGTTTGTTAGCAGGAGGGGAGAACACTGAAGCTTTCTTT
clone size: NA; D gene: NA; J gene: TRBJ1-6; V gene: TRBV7-2; CDR3 protein: CASSPPRGASYNSPLHF; CDR3 DNA: TGTGCCAGCAGCCCTCCCCGGGGGGCTTCCTATAATTCACCCCTCCACTTT
clone size: NA; D gene: NA; J gene: TRBJ1-1; V gene: TRBV29-1; CDR3 protein: CSVEGLRREAFF; CDR3 DNA: TGCAGCGTTGAAGGCTTGAGGAGAGAAGCTTTCTTT
clone size: NA; D gene: NA; J gene: TRBJ1-3; V gene: TRBV3-1/TRBV3-2; CDR3 protein: CASSQDQPKRGNTIYF; CDR3 DNA: TGTGCCAGCAGCCAAGATCAACCAAAACGGGGAAACACCATATATTTT